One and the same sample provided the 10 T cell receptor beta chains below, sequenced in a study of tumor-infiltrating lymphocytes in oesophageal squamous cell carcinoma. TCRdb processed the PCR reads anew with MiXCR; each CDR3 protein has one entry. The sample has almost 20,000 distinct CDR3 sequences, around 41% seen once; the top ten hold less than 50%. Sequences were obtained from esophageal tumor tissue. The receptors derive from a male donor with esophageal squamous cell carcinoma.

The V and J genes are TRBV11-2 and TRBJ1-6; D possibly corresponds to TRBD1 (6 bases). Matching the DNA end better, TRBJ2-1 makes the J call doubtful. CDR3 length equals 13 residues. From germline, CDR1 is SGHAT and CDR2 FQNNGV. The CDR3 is CASSRNRAEGQFF. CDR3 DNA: TGTGCCAGCAGCCGGAACAGGGCCGAGGGACAGTTCTTC.

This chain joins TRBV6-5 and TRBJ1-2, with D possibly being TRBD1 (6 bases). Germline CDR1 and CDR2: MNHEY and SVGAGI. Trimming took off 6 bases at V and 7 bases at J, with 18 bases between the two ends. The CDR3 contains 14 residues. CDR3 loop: CASSPRAGEAGYTF. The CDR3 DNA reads TGTGCCAGCAGCCCCCGGGCAGGGGAGGCTGGCTACACCTTC.

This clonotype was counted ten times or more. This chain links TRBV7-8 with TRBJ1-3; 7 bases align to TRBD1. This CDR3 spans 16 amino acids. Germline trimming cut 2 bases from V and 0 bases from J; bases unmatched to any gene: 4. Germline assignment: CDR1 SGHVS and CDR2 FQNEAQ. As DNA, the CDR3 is TGTGCCAGCAGCTTATATCAGGGGGTCTCTGGAAACACCATATATTTT. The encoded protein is CASSLYQGVSGNTIYF. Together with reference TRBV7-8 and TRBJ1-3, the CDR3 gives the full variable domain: GAGVSQSPRYKVAKRGQDVALRCDPISGHVSLFWYQQALGQGPEFLTYFQNEAQLDKSGLPSDRFFAERPEGSVSTLKIQRTQQEDSAVYLCASSLYQGVSGNTIYFGEGSWLTVV.

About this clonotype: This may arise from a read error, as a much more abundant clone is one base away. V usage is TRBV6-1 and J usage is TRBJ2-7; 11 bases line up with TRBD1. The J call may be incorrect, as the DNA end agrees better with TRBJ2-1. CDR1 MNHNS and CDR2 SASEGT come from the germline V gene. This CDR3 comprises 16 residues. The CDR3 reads CASSERGDRGAYEQFF. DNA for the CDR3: TGTGCCAGCAGTGAAAGAGGGGACAGGGGGGCCTACGAGCAGTTCTTC.

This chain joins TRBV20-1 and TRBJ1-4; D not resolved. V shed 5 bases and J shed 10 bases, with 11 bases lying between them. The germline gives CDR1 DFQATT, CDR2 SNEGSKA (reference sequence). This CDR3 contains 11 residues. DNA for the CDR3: TGCAGTGCTGGGAAGGGAGGAAAACTGTTTTTT. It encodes CSAGKGGKLFF.

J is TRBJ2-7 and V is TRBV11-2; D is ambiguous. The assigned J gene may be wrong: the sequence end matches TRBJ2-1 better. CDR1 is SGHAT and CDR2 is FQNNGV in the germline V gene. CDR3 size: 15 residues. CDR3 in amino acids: CASSLEGRSYNEQFF. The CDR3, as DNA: TGTGCCAGCAGCTTAGAAGGGCGGTCTTACAATGAGCAGTTCTTC.

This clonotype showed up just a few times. In DNA form, the CDR3 reads TGTGCCAGCAGCTTAGGACAGAGACAAGAGACCCAGTACTTC. Residues: CASSLGQRQETQYF. This sequence joins TRBV7-2 and TRBJ2-5; a possible D gene is TRBD1 (5 bases). V dropped 1 base and J dropped 2 bases, with 8 bases sitting between them. The CDR3 runs 14 residues. CDR1 and CDR2 from the germline V gene are SGHTA and FQGNSA.

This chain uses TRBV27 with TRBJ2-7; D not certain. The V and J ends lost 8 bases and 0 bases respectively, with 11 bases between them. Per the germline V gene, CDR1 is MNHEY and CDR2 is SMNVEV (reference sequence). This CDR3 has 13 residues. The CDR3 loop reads CASHGSRSYEQYF. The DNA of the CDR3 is TGTGCCAGCCACGGATCCCGCTCCTACGAGCAGTACTTC.

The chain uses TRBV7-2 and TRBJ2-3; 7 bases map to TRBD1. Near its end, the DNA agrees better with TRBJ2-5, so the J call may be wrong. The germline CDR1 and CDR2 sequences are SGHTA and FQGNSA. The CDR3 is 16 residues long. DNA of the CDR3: TGTGCCAGCAGCTCCTCCCGACAGGGCGCGAGGGAGACCCAGTACTTC. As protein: CASSSSRQGARETQYF.

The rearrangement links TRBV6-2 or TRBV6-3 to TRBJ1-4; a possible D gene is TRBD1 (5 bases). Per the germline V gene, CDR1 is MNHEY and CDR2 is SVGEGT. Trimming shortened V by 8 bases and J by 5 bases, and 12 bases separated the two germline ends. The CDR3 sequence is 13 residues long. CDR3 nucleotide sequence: TGTGCCAGCCGCAGGGAGAGGAATGAAAAACTGTTTTTT. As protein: CASRRERNEKLFF.